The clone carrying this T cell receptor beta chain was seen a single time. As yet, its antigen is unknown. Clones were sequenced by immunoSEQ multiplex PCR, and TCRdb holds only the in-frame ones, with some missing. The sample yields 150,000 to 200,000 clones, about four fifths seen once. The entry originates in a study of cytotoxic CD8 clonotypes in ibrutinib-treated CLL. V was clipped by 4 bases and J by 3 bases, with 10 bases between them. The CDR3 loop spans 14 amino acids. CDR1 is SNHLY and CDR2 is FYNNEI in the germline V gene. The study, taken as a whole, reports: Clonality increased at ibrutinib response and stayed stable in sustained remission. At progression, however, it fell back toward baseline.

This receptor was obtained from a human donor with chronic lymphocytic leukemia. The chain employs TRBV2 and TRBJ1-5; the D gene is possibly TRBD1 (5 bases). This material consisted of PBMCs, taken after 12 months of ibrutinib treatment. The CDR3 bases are TGTGCCAGCAGTGTTGGCAGGGTCAATCAGCCCCAGCATTTT. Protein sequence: CASSVGRVNQPQHF.